Shown below are 15 T cell receptor beta chains from a single sample sequenced in a study of T cell repertoires in cytomegalovirus infection. Each CDR3 protein is one row after TCRdb ran MiXCR on the reads. The sample comprises 250,000 or so distinct CDR3 sequences, over 15% of which are singletons, and around 43% rests with the top ten. Sequences were obtained from CD8+ T cells from PBMCs. The receptors here all came from a human donor in good health (CMV status not recorded). Some clones in this sample may be carry-over from other donors' samples.

The J gene is TRBJ2-2, the V gene TRBV11-3; D might be TRBD1 (5 bases). The V end lost 1 base, the J end lost 7 bases, and 13 bases lay between the germline ends. Germline values: CDR1 SGHNT, CDR2 YENEEA. CDR3 length: 15 residues. The CDR3 region has the DNA TGTGCCAGCAGCTTAGGGGGCCTTTCGAACGGGGAGCTGTTTTTT. Its translation: CASSLGGLSNGELFF.

This clonotype was seen only a few times. The chain combines TRBV14 with TRBJ2-5; the match to TRBD1 covers 8 bases. Germline assignment: CDR1 SGHDN and CDR2 FVKESK. V shed 2 bases and J 4 bases; nucleotides not matched to a gene: 12. This CDR3 is 17 amino acids long. This chain's CDR3 is CASSQWSGQGVGETQYF. The CDR3 coding sequence is TGTGCCAGCAGCCAATGGTCTGGACAGGGAGTTGGAGAGACCCAGTACTTC.

This clonotype was seen many times. The rearrangement uses TRBV7-9 and TRBJ1-2; a weak D match, TRBD1 (6 bases). V was trimmed by 3 bases and J by 3 bases, leaving 17 bases between them. CDR3 length equals 16 residues. CDR1 and CDR2 from the germline V gene are SEHNR and FQNEAQ (reference sequence). The CDR3 nucleotides are TGTGCCAGCAGCTTCGAACAGGGCTCAGAATACTATGGCTACACCTTC. It specifies CASSFEQGSEYYGYTF.

This clonotype has just a few counts. The rearrangement joins TRBV20-1 to TRBJ2-1; TRBD2 matches at 12 bases. J lost 1 base, V lost 3 bases, and 4 bases had no gene match. This CDR3 is built from 16 residues. CDR1 and CDR2 (germline): DFQATT, SNEGSKA (reference sequence). CDR3 coding DNA: TGCAGTGCTAGGAGGACTAGCGGGGAATCCTACAATGAGCAGTTCTTC. This codes for CSARRTSGESYNEQFF.

This clonotype was seen at least ten times. The rearrangement uses TRBV2 and TRBJ2-4; perhaps TRBD1 as D (5 bases). V lost 2 bases, J lost 4 bases, and 12 bases lay in between. CDR3 length: 15 residues. The germline gives CDR1 SNHLY, CDR2 FYNNEI. The CDR3 spells CASSETWGGKNIQYF. Here the CDR3 DNA reads TGTGCCAGCAGTGAAACTTGGGGCGGAAAAAACATTCAGTACTTC.

This clonotype was counted between two and nine times. This rearrangement joins TRBV7-9 to TRBJ2-5; 9 bases align to TRBD2. Germline V gene data show CDR1 as SEHNR and CDR2 as FQNEAQ (reference sequence). The CDR3 has 16 residues. V shed 4 bases and J 5 bases; nucleotides not matched to a gene: 11. CDR3 residues: CASSSPSASGDETQYF. In DNA, the CDR3 is TGTGCCAGCAGCTCCCCATCAGCTAGCGGGGACGAGACCCAGTACTTC.

The chain has TRBV27 and TRBJ2-3; D remains ambiguous. The germline V and J ends were trimmed by 4 bases and 4 bases, with 12 bases remaining between them. Germline V gives CDR1 MNHEY, CDR2 SMNVEV (reference sequence). There are 14 residues in the CDR3. CDR3 DNA: TGTGCCAGCAGTTCCCGAGGAAGGGCAGATACGCAGTATTTT. It encodes CASSSRGRADTQYF.

This clonotype was seen many times. The chain links TRBV7-9 to TRBJ1-4; D is uncertain. V was shortened by 3 bases and J by 9 bases, with 17 bases between the two germline ends. Germline V gene data show CDR1 as SEHNR and CDR2 as FQNEAQ (reference sequence). The CDR3 has 15 amino acids. Here the CDR3 reads CASSFEGHVEKKLFF. CDR3 DNA sequence: TGTGCCAGCAGCTTCGAAGGCCATGTCGAGAAAAAACTGTTTTTT.

The sample holds a few counts of this clonotype. The V call is TRBV11-2, the J call TRBJ2-7, with TRBD1 as a possible D gene (5 bases). The V gene's germline CDR1 is SGHAT and CDR2 FQNNGV. Trimming cost V 1 base and J 2 bases, with 9 bases left between them. This CDR3 is 14 amino acids long. The CDR3 here is CASSLGDSPYEQYF. The CDR3 nucleotides read TGTGCCAGCAGCTTAGGAGACAGCCCCTACGAGCAGTACTTC.

This clonotype appeared a few times. This rearrangement joins TRBV2 to TRBJ2-6, with D hard to call. The CDR3 is 14 residues long. Germline V gives CDR1 SNHLY, CDR2 FYNNEI. V was shortened by 1 base and J by 0 bases, with 1 base between the two germline ends. Here the CDR3 reads CASSEDSGANVLTF. CDR3 coding DNA: TGTGCCAGCAGTGAAGACTCTGGGGCCAACGTCCTGACTTTC. Variable domain in full (rest from reference TRBV2 and TRBJ2-6): EPEVTQTPSHQVTQMGQEVILRCVPISNHLYFYWYRQILGQKVEFLVSFYNNEISEKSEIFDDQFSVERPDGSNFTLKIRSTKLEDSAMYFCASSEDSGANVLTFGAGSRLTVL.

The chain links TRBV28 to TRBJ1-5, with TRBD1 matching 8 bases. The CDR3 totals 15 residues. V was clipped by 5 bases and J by 7 bases; unmatched bases: 10. Looked up from germline, CDR1 is MDHEN and CDR2 is SYDVKM. The CDR3 DNA is TGTGCCAGCAGTCCCAGGACAGGGTTGGGCCAGCCCCAGCATTTT. Translating it yields CASSPRTGLGQPQHF.

This clonotype has ten or more counts. The V call is TRBV7-6, the J call TRBJ1-5, with D possibly TRBD1 on 6 matching bases. The CDR3 runs to 15 residues. Trimming pared 4 bases from V and 0 bases from J, leaving 10 bases between. The germline gives CDR1 SGHVS, CDR2 FNYEAQ. The CDR3 DNA reads as TGTGCCAGCAGCTCGACAGGAGATAGCAATCAGCCCCAGCATTTT. It translates to CASSSTGDSNQPQHF.

This clonotype was found once. A much larger clonotype is one base distant, so this may be a read error. The V and J genes are TRBV7-6 and TRBJ2-5, with a weak D call TRBD1 (5 bases). The CDR3 totals 13 residues. Germline V gene lookup returns CDR1 SGHVS and CDR2 FNYEAQ. CDR3 in amino acids: CVSSQTVQETQYF. The CDR3 nucleotides read TGTGTTAGCAGTCAGACAGTCCAAGAGACCCAGTACTTC.

This clonotype has just a few counts. V gene TRBV7-9 combines with J gene TRBJ1-2; D unresolved. This CDR3 comprises 17 residues. The V end was cut by 5 bases, the J end by 7 bases, with 26 bases between. CDR1 SEHNR and CDR2 FQNEAQ come from the germline V gene (reference sequence). The CDR3 nucleotides read TGTGCCAGCAGCGCCATAATGGAGACGCTAGGGAAAAGTGGCTACACCTTC. Translated, it gives CASSAIMETLGKSGYTF.

This clonotype has a count of ten or more. As DNA, the CDR3 is TGTGCTAGTGGTCCAGGGGCCGGGGAGCTGTTTTTT. Translating it yields CASGPGAGELFF. V gene TRBV12-5 combines with J gene TRBJ2-2; D possibly corresponds to TRBD1 (6 bases). Germline CDR1 reads LGHNT; CDR2 reads FRNRAP. The V and J ends lost 5 bases and 6 bases respectively, with 7 bases between them. CDR3 length: 12 residues.